This T cell receptor beta chain was captured in a study of technical replicates of blood from a handful of donors. The V gene's germline CDR1 is LNHDA and CDR2 SQIVND (reference sequence). The J segment lost 2 bases and the V segment lost 8 bases, leaving 5 bases of the junction unmatched. This CDR3 spans 14 amino acids. Sequenced by immunoSEQ multiplex PCR; TCRdb stores in-frame clones only, minus some. The top ten hold 9% to 15% of the sample, which has fewer than 15,000 clones, about 85% seen once. V is TRBV19 and J is TRBJ2-2; 7 bases are shared with TRBD1. The TCR sequence derives from a human donor in good health. What was sequenced was PBMCs. The CDR3 spells CASLDRANTGELFF. The DNA of the CDR3 is TGTGCCAGTCTCGACAGGGCAAACACCGGGGAGCTGTTTTTT.